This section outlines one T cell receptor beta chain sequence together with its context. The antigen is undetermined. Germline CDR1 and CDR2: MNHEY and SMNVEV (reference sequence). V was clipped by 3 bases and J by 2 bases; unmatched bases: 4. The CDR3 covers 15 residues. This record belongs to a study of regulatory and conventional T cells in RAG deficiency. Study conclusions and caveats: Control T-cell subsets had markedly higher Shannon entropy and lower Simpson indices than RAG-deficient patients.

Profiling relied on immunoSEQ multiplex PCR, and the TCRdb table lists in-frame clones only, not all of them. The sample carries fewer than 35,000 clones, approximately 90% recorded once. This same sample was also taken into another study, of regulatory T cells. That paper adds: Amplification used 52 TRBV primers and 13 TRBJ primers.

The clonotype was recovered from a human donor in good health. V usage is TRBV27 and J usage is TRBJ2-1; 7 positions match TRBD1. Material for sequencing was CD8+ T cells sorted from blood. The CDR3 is CASSFGQETYNEQFF. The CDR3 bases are TGTGCCAGCAGTTTCGGACAGGAAACCTACAATGAGCAGTTCTTC.